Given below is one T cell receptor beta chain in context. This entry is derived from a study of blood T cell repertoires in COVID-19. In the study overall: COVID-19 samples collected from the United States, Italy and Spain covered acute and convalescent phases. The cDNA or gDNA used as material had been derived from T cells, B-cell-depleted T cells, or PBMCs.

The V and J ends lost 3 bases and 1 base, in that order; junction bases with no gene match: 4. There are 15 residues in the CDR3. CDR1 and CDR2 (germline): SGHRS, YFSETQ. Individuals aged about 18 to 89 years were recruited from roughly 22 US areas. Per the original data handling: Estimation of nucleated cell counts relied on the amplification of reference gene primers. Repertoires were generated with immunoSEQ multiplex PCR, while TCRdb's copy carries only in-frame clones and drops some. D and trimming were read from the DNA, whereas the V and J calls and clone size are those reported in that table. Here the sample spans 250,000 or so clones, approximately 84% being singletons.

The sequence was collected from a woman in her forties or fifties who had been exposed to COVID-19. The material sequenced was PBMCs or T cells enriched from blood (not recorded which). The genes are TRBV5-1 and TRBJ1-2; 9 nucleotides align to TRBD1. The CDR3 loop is CASSSRDRDNYGYTF. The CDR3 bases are TGCGCCAGCAGCTCCCGGGACAGGGATAACTATGGCTACACCTTC.